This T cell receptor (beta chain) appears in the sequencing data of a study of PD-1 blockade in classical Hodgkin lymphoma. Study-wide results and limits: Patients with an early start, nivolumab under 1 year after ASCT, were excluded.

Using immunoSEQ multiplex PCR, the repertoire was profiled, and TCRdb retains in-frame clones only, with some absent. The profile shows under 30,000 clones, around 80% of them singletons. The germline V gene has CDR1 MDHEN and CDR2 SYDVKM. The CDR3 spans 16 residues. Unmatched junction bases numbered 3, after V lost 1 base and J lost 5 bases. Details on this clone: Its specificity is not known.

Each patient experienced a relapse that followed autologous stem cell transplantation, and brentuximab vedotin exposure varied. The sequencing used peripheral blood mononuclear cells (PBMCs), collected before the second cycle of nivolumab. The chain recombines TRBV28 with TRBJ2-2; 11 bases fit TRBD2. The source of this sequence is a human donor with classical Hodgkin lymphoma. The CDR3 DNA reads TGTGCCAGCAGTTTATTGGGGACTAGCGGTACCGGGGAGCTGTTTTTT. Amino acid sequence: CASSLLGTSGTGELFF.